This TCR beta chain was sequenced for a study of blood T cell repertoires in COVID-19. The CDR3 contains 14 residues. Germline CDR1 SGHVS, CDR2 FQNEAQ. The V gene end was trimmed by 3 bases and the J gene end by 5 bases; junction bases not matched to a gene: 5. TCRdb's table, derived via immunoSEQ multiplex PCR, lists solely in-frame clones and lacks some. Among around 250,000 clones listed, around 81% were seen once. The clonotype comes from a man aged 25-40 years who had recovered from COVID-19. The sample comprised peripheral blood. The chain joins TRBV7-8 to TRBJ2-5, with TRBD2 matching over 8 bases. CDR3 region: CASSLRGAGETQYF. CDR3 in DNA: TGTGCCAGCAGCTTGCGGGGGGCCGGGGAGACCCAGTACTTC.